This passage covers 6 T cell receptor beta chains from one sample sequenced in a study of T cells in Graves' hyperthyroidism and ophthalmopathy. It was RNA transcripts that yielded the amplified TCR beta CDR3 regions. First-round RT-PCR with HTBI primers amplified the TCR CDR3 region. From the multiplex PCR reads, TCRdb called clonotypes with MiXCR, one entry per CDR3 protein. Of about 840,000 distinct CDR3 sequences detected, 35% to 45% appear once; the ten largest clones hold roughly 8.3%. Material for sequencing was blood. The source of these receptors is a man aged 18 to 30 with Graves' hyperthyroidism.

This clonotype was detected ten times or more. This chain links TRBV29-1 with TRBJ1-2; weak D call: TRBD1 (6 bases). This CDR3 comprises 13 residues. The germline V gene has CDR1 SQVTM and CDR2 ANQGSEA. Trimming took off 4 bases at V and 6 bases at J, with 15 bases between the two ends. The CDR3 region has the DNA TGCAGCGTTGTTGGGGGCGCCTTGAATGGCTACACCTTC. Encoded protein: CSVVGGALNGYTF.

This clonotype was seen only a few times. The chain couples TRBV4-2 to TRBJ2-7, with D maybe TRBD2 (5 bases). CDR1 and CDR2 (germline): LGHNA, YNFKEQ. Trimming removed 0 bases from V and 6 bases from J, with 15 bases in between. The CDR3 consists of 15 residues. The CDR3 reads CASSQDRSGAREQYF. For the CDR3, the DNA is TGTGCCAGCAGCCAAGATAGGAGCGGTGCGCGCGAGCAGTACTTC.

The chain is built from TRBV10-1 and TRBJ2-2; 8 nucleotides line up with TRBD1. The CDR3 loop spans 17 amino acids. Germline V gene sequence: CDR1 WNHNN, CDR2 SYGVQD (reference sequence). Trimming at V came to 2 bases and at J to 4 bases, leaving 9 bases not matched to a gene. The CDR3 protein is CASSEGQGHFGTGELFF. CDR3 in DNA: TGCGCCAGCAGTGAGGGACAGGGTCATTTCGGCACCGGGGAGCTGTTTTTT.

The chain joins TRBV7-3 to TRBJ1-1, with unresolved D. The CDR3 extends over 13 amino acids. Per germline, CDR1 SGHTA and CDR2 FQGTGA. V was pared by 4 bases and J by 7 bases, with 13 bases between. The CDR3 loop reads CASSSVAGGEAFF. The CDR3, as DNA: TGTGCCAGCAGCTCAGTCGCGGGAGGTGAAGCTTTCTTT.

This clonotype was recorded once. At one end, the junction sequence differs from germline, possibly due to a read error. The chain links TRBV2 to TRBJ1-5, with D perhaps matching TRBD1 (5 bases). Germline CDR1 and CDR2: SNHLY and FYNNEI. This CDR3 has 13 residues. CDR3: CASNELGGQPQHF. Written as DNA, the CDR3 is TGTGCCAGCAATGAACTTGGGGGGCAGCCCCAGCATTTT.

The V gene is TRBV7-2, the J gene TRBJ1-1, with D unresolved. Germline assignment: CDR1 SGHTA and CDR2 FQGNSA. The CDR3 extends over 17 amino acids. The V end was cut by 5 bases, the J end by 3 bases, with 22 bases between. CDR3 DNA: TGTGCCAGCAGCCAAGACGCGACGGGAGTTTTTCACACTGAAGCTTTCTTT. Residues: CASSQDATGVFHTEAFF.